These 8 T cell receptor beta chains originate from one sample sequenced in a study of cytomegalovirus exposure and HLA in healthy donors. Assay used: immunoSEQ multiplex PCR; TCRdb lists only in-frame clones, some missing. The repertoire has about 76,000 clones, around 94% of them found once; the top ten carry around 1.9%. Sample: PBMCs. The receptor set was obtained from a woman under 30 in good health and CMV-seropositive.

The rearrangement links TRBV15 to TRBJ2-7; no reliable D call. The V end was cut by 1 base, the J end by 0 bases, with 13 bases between. CDR1 LNHNV and CDR2 YYDKDF come from the germline V gene (reference sequence). The CDR3 has 16 amino acids. In nucleotides, the CDR3 is TGTGCCACCAGCAGAGCTGGGTACAGTTCCTCCTACGAGCAGTACTTC. This encodes CATSRAGYSSSYEQYF.

DNA of the CDR3: TGTGCCACCGCAACAGGGGAGGTGGGCATTCAGTACTTC. Translating gives CATATGEVGIQYF. The genes are TRBV6-1 and TRBJ2-4, with D possibly TRBD1 on 7 matching bases. V was trimmed by 10 bases and J by 9 bases, leaving 19 bases between them. Looked up from germline, CDR1 is MNHNS and CDR2 is SASEGT. This CDR3 region has 13 residues.

The J gene is TRBJ1-5, the V gene TRBV7-9; D remains ambiguous. Germline-derived CDR1 and CDR2 are SEHNR and FQNEAQ (reference sequence). The CDR3 is made up of 15 amino acids. V was trimmed by 1 base and J by 0 bases, leaving 7 bases between them. The CDR3 loop is CASSLGADSNQPQHF. The CDR3 DNA follows: TGTGCCAGCAGCTTAGGAGCGGATAGCAATCAGCCCCAGCATTTT.

V and J are TRBV7-9 and TRBJ2-1; tentatively, D is TRBD2 (5 bases). Germline lookup yields CDR1 SEHNR and CDR2 FQNEAQ (reference sequence). Trimming pared 3 bases from V and 3 bases from J, leaving 9 bases between. The CDR3 is made up of 14 amino acids. DNA of the CDR3: TGTGCCAGCAGCTTGATGGGAGTCTACAATGAGCAGTTCTTC. Its translation is CASSLMGVYNEQFF.

The chain is built from TRBV6-4 and TRBJ2-5, with TRBD1 matching over 7 bases. After removal of 4 bases from V and 7 bases from J, the junction contained 6 bases not matched to a gene. This CDR3 contains 13 residues. The germline V gene has CDR1 MRHNA and CDR2 SNTAGT. This CDR3 reads CASSVRGGGTQYF. The CDR3 DNA reads TGTGCCAGCAGTGTAAGAGGGGGCGGGACCCAGTACTTC.

This clone was detected a few times. V gene TRBV2 combines with J gene TRBJ2-1; 9 nucleotides align to TRBD1. This CDR3 contains 18 residues. CDR1 is SNHLY, CDR2 FYNNEI, per germline. With 10 bases clipped from V and 7 bases from J, the junction kept 23 bases outside the gene matches. CDR3 sequence (DNA): TGTGCCACCAAGCGGGGACAGGGAGATATCCCGACCTTAAATGAGCAGTTCTTC. Amino acid sequence: CATKRGQGDIPTLNEQFF.

The genes are TRBV2 and TRBJ2-2; TRBD1 agrees at 7 bases. Germline assignment: CDR1 SNHLY and CDR2 FYNNEI. V lost 9 bases and J lost 2; bases outside the gene matches: 6. This CDR3 has 14 amino acids. As DNA, the CDR3 is TGTGCCAGACAGGGGCCTAATAACACCGGGGAGCTGTTTTTT. Translating it yields CARQGPNNTGELFF.

This clone has only a few counts. The V gene is TRBV27, the J gene TRBJ1-6; 9 bases agree with TRBD1. The CDR3 runs to 16 residues. Trimming cost V 5 bases and J 9 bases; bases outside gene matches: 11. The germline V gene has CDR1 MNHEY and CDR2 SMNVEV (reference sequence). The CDR3 loop is CASSLVQGAGISPLHF. CDR3 DNA sequence: TGTGCCAGCAGTCTCGTACAGGGGGCTGGGATTTCACCCCTCCACTTT.